A single sample is the source of the 21 T cell receptor beta chains below, sequenced in a study of response to subunit inactivated influenza vaccine. TCRdb reprocessed the RT-PCR reads with MiXCR, giving one entry per CDR3 protein. This sample has almost 600,000 distinct CDR3 sequences; less than 15% occur once, and the top ten carry more than 9.5%. Sequenced here: PBMCs from blood, sampled 12 days after vaccination. The receptors shown here come from a man aged 45-65 years who received an inactivated influenza vaccine.

The rearrangement joins TRBV5-1 to TRBJ2-7; TRBD2 matches at 9 bases. V trimming: 8 bases; J trimming: 2 bases; junction bases outside the gene matches: 8. The length of the CDR3 is 14 residues. Germline CDR1 reads SGHRS; CDR2 reads YFSETQ. The CDR3 nucleotides read TGCGCCAGACCTTCTAGCGGGATAGCCTACGAGCAGTACTTC. Its translation: CARPSSGIAYEQYF.

The chain has TRBV29-1 and TRBJ2-5; D is uncertain. Germline loops: CDR1 SQVTM, CDR2 ANQGSEA. V lost 0 bases and J lost 2, with 22 bases in between. The CDR3 extends over 18 amino acids. The CDR3 spells CSVEDHRVPGSLQETQYF. CDR3 nucleotides: TGCAGCGTTGAAGACCATAGAGTGCCGGGCTCTTTACAAGAGACCCAGTACTTC.

In nucleotides, the CDR3 is TGCGCCAGCAGCTTGGCCGGGGGATTCTATAATTCACCCCTCCACTTT. Translated, it gives CASSLAGGFYNSPLHF. The rearrangement joins TRBV5-1 to TRBJ1-6, with a tentative D call TRBD1 (5 bases). Germline V CDR1 and CDR2: SGHRS, YFSETQ. V gave up 0 bases and J gave up 3 bases, with 10 bases separating them. The length of the CDR3 is 16 residues.

This clonotype was found a few times. DNA for the CDR3: TGTGCCAGCAGCTTAGGTTGGTTGCGCGATACGCAGTATTTT. Protein sequence: CASSLGWLRDTQYF. The chain carries TRBV7-2 and TRBJ2-3; D gene ambiguous. Germline V gives CDR1 SGHTA, CDR2 FQGNSA. Trimming shortened V by 1 base and J by 6 bases, and 11 bases separated the two germline ends. The CDR3 length is 14 residues.

This clonotype was detected only a few times. The V call is TRBV7-8, the J call TRBJ2-2; no definite D call. Germline V lookup: CDR1 SGHVS, CDR2 FQNEAQ. This CDR3 has 16 amino acids. Trimming removed 3 bases from V and 2 bases from J, with 13 bases in between. The CDR3 loop reads CASSFDFVYNTGELFF. CDR3 DNA: TGTGCCAGCAGCTTCGATTTTGTGTACAACACCGGGGAGCTGTTTTTT.

This clonotype was observed once. V usage is TRBV5-4 and J usage is TRBJ2-5; D is unclear. The germline CDR1 and CDR2 sequences are SGHNT and YYREEE (reference sequence). V was clipped by 0 bases and J by 1 base, with 4 bases between them. The CDR3 length is 13 residues. The CDR3 DNA reads as TGTGCCAGCAGCTTGGACCCCCAAGAGACCCAGTACTTC. Its protein is CASSLDPQETQYF.

V gene TRBV2 combines with J gene TRBJ2-2; perhaps TRBD2 as D (6 bases). The V end lost 6 bases, the J end lost 4 bases, and 15 bases lay between the germline ends. Per germline, CDR1 SNHLY and CDR2 FYNNEI. The CDR3 length is 15 residues. CDR3 sequence (DNA): TGTGCCAGCAGGGCCGGGGGTCAAGGCACCGGGGAGCTGTTTTTT. The encoded protein is CASRAGGQGTGELFF.

CDR3 DNA: TGTGCCATCAGTGAGTCGGACAGAGGGTACCAAGAGACCCAGTACTTC. Translation: CAISESDRGYQETQYF. The chain links TRBV10-3 to TRBJ2-5, with D tentatively TRBD1 (6 bases). The CDR3 totals 16 residues. Looked up from germline, CDR1 is ENHRY and CDR2 is SYGVKD. V was trimmed by 0 bases and J by 0 bases, leaving 11 bases between them.

The rearrangement links TRBV20-1 to TRBJ2-1; 7 positions match TRBD2. With 5 bases clipped from V and 5 bases from J, the junction kept 12 bases outside the gene matches. There are 15 residues in the CDR3. Germline CDR1 DFQATT, CDR2 SNEGSKA (reference sequence). CDR3 in DNA: TGCAGTGCTCCCGGGGCTAGCGGACTTCACAATGAGCAGTTCTTC. Protein sequence: CSAPGASGLHNEQFF.

This clonotype was found a few times. This chain uses TRBV5-6 with TRBJ1-2; D not certain. CDR3 length equals 14 residues. V was clipped by 0 bases and J by 1 base, with 7 bases between them. CDR1 is SGHDT, CDR2 YYEEEE, per germline. The CDR3 nucleotides read TGTGCCAGCAGCTTGGTGGAGGGTAACTATGGCTACACCTTC. Translation: CASSLVEGNYGYTF. The full variable domain, completed using reference TRBV5-6 and TRBJ1-2, is DAGVTQSPTHLIKTRGQQVTLRCSPKSGHDTVSWYQQALGQGPQFIFQYYEEEERQRGNFPDRFSGHQFPNYSSELNVNALLLGDSALYLCASSLVEGNYGYTFGSGTRLTVV.

The chain couples TRBV10-2 to TRBJ2-7; D not resolved. Germline CDR1 WSHSY, CDR2 SAAADI. Trimming cost V 1 base and J 4 bases, with 5 bases left between them. This CDR3 region has 12 residues. CDR3 in DNA: TGCGCCAGCAGTGAGTTGGGGTACGAGCAGTACTTC. This sequence encodes CASSELGYEQYF.

The CDR3 DNA is TGCAGCGTAGGGCCTCCCGGGGCCGGGGAGCTGTTTTTT. Its protein product is CSVGPPGAGELFF. The V gene is TRBV29-1, the J gene TRBJ2-2; D perhaps matches TRBD2 (5 bases). This CDR3 has 13 residues. Germline V lookup: CDR1 SQVTM, CDR2 ANQGSEA. Trimming cost V 6 bases and J 6 bases, with 14 bases left between them.

This clonotype was observed a few times. The chain recombines TRBV20-1 with TRBJ2-3; TRBD2 is a possible D gene (5 bases). The CDR3 is 15 residues long. CDR1 is DFQATT, CDR2 SNEGSKA, per germline (reference sequence). V was cut by 0 bases and J by 4 bases, with 14 bases left in between. The CDR3 loop reads CSARDPGGWADTQYF. The CDR3 DNA follows: TGCAGTGCTAGAGATCCAGGAGGCTGGGCAGATACGCAGTATTTT.

This clonotype showed up just a few times. The chain is built from TRBV6-5 and TRBJ2-1; 8 bases line up with TRBD1. In germline, CDR1 is MNHEY, CDR2 SVGAGI. CDR3 length: 17 residues. V lost 3 bases and J lost 2; bases outside the gene matches: 9. This CDR3 is CASSYSDRGRAYNEQFF. The DNA for the CDR3 is TGTGCCAGCAGTTATTCCGACAGGGGACGGGCCTACAATGAGCAGTTCTTC.

The chain couples TRBV28 to TRBJ2-5, with 9 nucleotides matching TRBD2. Per germline, CDR1 MDHEN and CDR2 SYDVKM. Trimming cost V 5 bases and J 3 bases; bases outside gene matches: 10. The CDR3 extends over 16 amino acids. The CDR3 region is CASSPLVSGGEETQYF. The CDR3 DNA sequence: TGTGCCAGCAGTCCCCTGGTTAGCGGGGGAGAAGAGACCCAGTACTTC. Looking up the rest from reference TRBV28 and TRBJ2-5 gives the full variable domain: DVKVTQSSRYLVKRTGEKVFLECVQDMDHENMFWYRQDPGLGLRLIYFSYDVKMKEKGDIPEGYSVSREKKERFSLILESASTNQTSMYLCASSPLVSGGEETQYFGPGTRLLVL.

This clonotype was picked up a small number of times. The V call is TRBV24-1, the J call TRBJ2-1; 8 bases fit TRBD2. The V gene end was trimmed by 0 bases and the J gene end by 6 bases; junction bases not matched to a gene: 6. The germline V gene has CDR1 KGHDR and CDR2 SFDVKD. CDR3 length: 16 residues. The CDR3 DNA reads TGTGCCACCAGTGATTTGGGAGCGGGAGCACCCAATGAGCAGTTCTTC. Protein sequence: CATSDLGAGAPNEQFF.

This chain joins TRBV27 and TRBJ2-3; 10 nucleotides match TRBD2. V was pared by 4 bases and J by 5 bases, with 15 bases of the junction left unmatched. This CDR3 contains 18 residues. Germline V gene data show CDR1 as MNHEY and CDR2 as SMNVEV (reference sequence). CDR3 DNA sequence: TGTGCCAGCAGTTCTCTATCGGGAACTAGCGGGATTGGAGATACGCAGTATTTT. As protein: CASSSLSGTSGIGDTQYF.

Concerning this clonotype: Its ends do not fully match the called genes, so a read error is possible. The rearrangement links TRBV5-1 to TRBJ2-1; no clear D. Per germline, CDR1 SGHRS and CDR2 YFSETQ. The CDR3 totals 17 residues. This CDR3 reads CVSSLAGPRSIYNEQFF. Written as DNA, the CDR3 is TGCGTCAGCAGCTTGGCCGGTCCGAGATCTATCTACAATGAGCAGTTCTTC.

This clonotype has a count of ten or more. The gene calls are TRBV28 and TRBJ1-2; TRBD1 matches 7 bases. Germline V gene data show CDR1 as MDHEN and CDR2 as SYDVKM. There are 16 residues in the CDR3. V lost 4 bases, J lost 2 bases, and 10 bases stayed unmatched. The CDR3, as DNA: TGTGCCAGCAGTTCTATTCCGGGACAGCGCAACTATGGCTACACCTTC. It codes for CASSSIPGQRNYGYTF.

The sample holds a few counts of this clonotype. This rearrangement joins TRBV29-1 to TRBJ2-6, with no clear D. The ends were cut back, 7 bases at V and 4 bases at J, with 11 bases in the middle. Per the germline V gene, CDR1 is SQVTM and CDR2 is ANQGSEA. The CDR3 loop spans 13 amino acids. The DNA for the CDR3 is TGCAGCGCGGAGTGGTCCGGGGCCAACGTCCTGACTTTC. Translation: CSAEWSGANVLTF.

Remarks on this clonotype: The junction departs from the called germline gene at one end, perhaps through a read error. The rearrangement links TRBV4-1 to TRBJ2-7; a weak D match, TRBD2 (7 bases). Per the germline V gene, CDR1 is MGHRA and CDR2 is YSYEKL. The CDR3 extends over 16 amino acids. The CDR3 nucleotides read TGCGCTAGCAGCCCCGTAAGGGGGGGACCGGGCTACGAGCAGTACTTC. Protein sequence: CASSPVRGGPGYEQYF.